This T cell receptor (beta chain) comes out of a study of blood T cell repertoires in COVID-19. Background on the study: Samples taken during acute and convalescent COVID-19 were collected in the United States, Italy and Spain. Sample material is recorded as cDNA or gDNA derived from T cells, B-cell-depleted T cells, or PBMCs.

Germline V lookup: CDR1 MNHEY, CDR2 SMNVEV (reference sequence). V dropped 6 bases and J dropped 8; count of bases not matched to a gene: 13. CDR3 size: 15 residues. Original data processing: The authors estimated nucleated cell counts from reference gene primer amplification. Some clones are missing from TCRdb's copy, which holds only in-frame ones; the method was immunoSEQ multiplex PCR. V, J and clone size are those of that table, while D and trimming were read from the DNA. The sample has over 200,000 clones; roughly four fifths are singletons. The receptor was isolated from a woman aged 40 to 50 with acute or convalescent COVID-19. The sequencing sample was made of peripheral blood. The genes are TRBV27 and TRBJ2-1, with 7 bases fitting TRBD1. In DNA, the CDR3 is TGTGCCAGCAGCCGGACAGGCGGAGGATTTGATGAGCAGTTCTTC. It encodes CASSRTGGGFDEQFF.